This T cell receptor (beta chain) was found in a study of cytomegalovirus exposure and HLA in healthy donors. Study-wide points: A later analysis found that most CMV-associated TCR beta chains appeared HLA-restricted. TCR beta V- and J-gene trimming, according to a later analysis, was linked to a missense DCLRE1C variant.

With respect to this clone: The antigen is not known.

CDR3 length: 15 amino acids. Trimming shortened V by 5 bases and J by 8 bases, and 18 bases separated the two germline ends. Germline CDR1 SEHNR, CDR2 FQNEAQ (reference sequence). The PCR had 60 Vbeta and 13 Jbeta primers. TCRdb's table, derived via immunoSEQ multiplex PCR, lists solely in-frame clones and lacks some. The table records roughly 100,000 clones, around 73% of them present only once. The gene calls are TRBV7-9 and TRBJ1-4, with a possible D match to TRBD1 (6 bases). The receptor comes from a woman in her thirties or forties in good health and CMV-seronegative. The sequenced sample consisted of PBMCs. This chain's CDR3 is CASSGTLGLSEKLFF. The CDR3 bases are TGTGCCAGCAGCGGGACACTTGGCCTAAGCGAAAAACTGTTTTTT.